The clone carrying this T cell receptor beta chain was counted a single time. Its specificity is not known. PCR was performed using 60 Vbeta and 13 Jbeta primers. The assay was immunoSEQ multiplex PCR, and TCRdb's table has in-frame clones only and misses some. The sample holds 150,000 to 200,000 clones, more than 60% seen once. These data originate in a study of cytomegalovirus exposure and HLA in healthy donors. In the study overall: The roughly 100 million unique TCR beta sequences, from roughly 170 million T cells, were found by an earlier analysis.

Per germline, CDR1 SGHNT and CDR2 YENEEA. CDR3 length equals 14 residues. V was trimmed by 3 bases and J by 4 bases, leaving 9 bases between them. General study points: Prior analysis indicated that the majority of TCR beta V segments exhibited productivity approximately 87% or approximately 30% of the time. A later analysis, which compared TCR beta chains of equal frequency, found the HLA-associated ones more clonally expanded. Investigators reported approximately 170 TCR beta chains as tied to cytomegalovirus.

V gene TRBV11-3 combines with J gene TRBJ2-2; weak D call: TRBD2 (5 bases). The sample taken for sequencing was PBMCs. The clonotype comes from a woman aged 45-65 years in good health and CMV-seropositive. This CDR3 reads CASSFEGSTGELFF. As DNA, the CDR3 is TGTGCCAGCAGCTTTGAAGGGAGCACCGGGGAGCTGTTTTTT.